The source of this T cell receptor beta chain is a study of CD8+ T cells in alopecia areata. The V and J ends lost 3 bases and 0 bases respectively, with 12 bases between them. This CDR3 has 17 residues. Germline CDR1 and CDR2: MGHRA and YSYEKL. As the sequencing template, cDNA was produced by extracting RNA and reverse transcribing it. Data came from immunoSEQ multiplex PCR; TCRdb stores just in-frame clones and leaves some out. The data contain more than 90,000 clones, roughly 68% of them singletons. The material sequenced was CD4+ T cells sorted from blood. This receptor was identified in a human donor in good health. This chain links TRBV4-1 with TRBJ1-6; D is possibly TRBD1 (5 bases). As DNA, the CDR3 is TGCGCCAGCAGCCAGGGAGAGGGGAGCTCCTATAATTCACCCCTCCACTTT. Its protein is CASSQGEGSSYNSPLHF.